This TCR beta chain was identified in a study of T cell responses to AZD1222 COVID-19 vaccine. Here immunoSEQ multiplex PCR was the method, and the copy in TCRdb shows in-frame clones only, minus some. The sample has 55,000 to 70,000 clones, about nine tenths seen once; the top ten hold less than 9%. On this clone: Its antigen is still unknown.

Notes on the study in general: The span of vaccine-associated CD4 TCRs extended across spike, with dominance at 160-218 and 743-854. It should be noted that donors were predominantly white British and more often female, and clonal diversity was possibly underestimated. As reported, nearly half of all spike-specific TCRs target variant regions that are unmutated. Baseline seropositivity occurred in only six or seven AZD1222 recipients.

Germline CDR1 SGHDN, CDR2 FVKESK. There are 16 residues in the CDR3. The V end lost 2 bases, the J end lost 0 bases, and 12 bases lay between the germline ends. The receptor's source is an adult in good health. The J gene is TRBJ2-3, the V gene TRBV14; tentative D call: TRBD2 (5 bases). This specimen was peripheral blood, taken on day 0 of AZD1222 vaccination. The CDR3 nucleotides are TGTGCCAGCAGCCAACTTGAGGGAATAAGCACAGATACGCAGTATTTT. It yields the protein CASSQLEGISTDTQYF.